These 8 T cell receptor beta chains originate from one sample sequenced in a study of blood T cell repertoires in COVID-19. The data were produced by immunoSEQ multiplex PCR, yet TCRdb's version contains in-frame clones alone and is incomplete. The data contain 80,000 to 100,000 clones, under 85% of them singletons. The sequencing input was peripheral blood. The receptors here all came from an older man with acute or convalescent COVID-19.

J is TRBJ2-1 and V is TRBV6-5; D is undetermined. The V end was cut by 5 bases, the J end by 3 bases, with 11 bases between. The CDR3 spans 14 residues. Germline CDR1 reads MNHEY; CDR2 reads SVGAGI. This chain's CDR3 is CASSLVVLYNEQFF. CDR3 sequence (DNA): TGTGCCAGCAGTCTAGTTGTTCTCTACAATGAGCAGTTCTTC.

The J gene is TRBJ1-4, the V gene TRBV19; no reliable D call. The ends were cut back, 1 base at V and 3 bases at J, with 9 bases in the middle. Germline V gene lookup returns CDR1 LNHDA and CDR2 SQIVND (reference sequence). The CDR3 is made up of 15 amino acids. The CDR3 loop reads CASSIGLQPNEKLFF. CDR3 nucleotides: TGTGCCAGTAGTATAGGCCTACAGCCTAATGAAAAACTGTTTTTT.

V and J are TRBV6-5 and TRBJ2-5, with a possible D match to TRBD1 (6 bases). The CDR3 has 14 residues. V lost 0 bases and J 3 bases, leaving 8 bases between the germline ends. Germline V gene data show CDR1 as MNHEY and CDR2 as SVGAGI. The CDR3 nucleotides read TGTGCCAGCAGTTACTCGAACAGGGAAGAGACCCAGTACTTC. Encoded protein: CASSYSNREETQYF.

This clone has only one observation. The chain uses TRBV11-2 and TRBJ1-2, with D perhaps TRBD1 (5 bases). Germline CDR1 is SGHAT and CDR2 is FQNNGV. The CDR3 spans 19 residues. V lost 3 bases and J 0 bases, leaving 23 bases between the germline ends. CDR3 DNA: TGTGCCAGCAGCTTCTGGGGGACTCCTAGTACCATAACTAACTATGGCTACACCTTC. Amino acid sequence: CASSFWGTPSTITNYGYTF.

This chain links TRBV28 with TRBJ2-5; TRBD1 matches 7 bases. Per germline, CDR1 MDHEN and CDR2 SYDVKM. The CDR3 consists of 14 residues. V shed 6 bases and J 1 base; nucleotides not matched to a gene: 5. CDR3 region: CASSRDSSQETQYF. DNA of the CDR3: TGTGCCAGCAGCAGGGACAGTAGCCAAGAGACCCAGTACTTC.

This clone showed up just a few times. V gene TRBV28 combines with J gene TRBJ1-2, with TRBD1 as a possible D gene (6 bases). Per the germline V gene, CDR1 is MDHEN and CDR2 is SYDVKM. The ends were cut back, 2 bases at V and 8 bases at J, with 15 bases in the middle. The CDR3 has 14 amino acids. CDR3 nucleotide sequence: TGTGCCAGCAGTTTAAGCAGGGGAATGATGGGCTACACCTTC. This codes for CASSLSRGMMGYTF.

V is TRBV6-5 and J is TRBJ1-4; the D is unclear. Looked up from germline, CDR1 is MNHEY and CDR2 is SVGAGI. V lost 2 bases and J lost 6, with 7 bases in between. The CDR3 contains 13 residues. CDR3 amino acids: CASSYKGDEKLFF. CDR3 nucleotide sequence: TGTGCCAGCAGTTACAAGGGAGATGAAAAACTGTTTTTT.

This clone was counted only a few times. The V call is TRBV6-5, the J call TRBJ2-5, with 7 bases that match TRBD2. V shed 5 bases and J 5 bases; nucleotides not matched to a gene: 5. CDR3 length: 13 amino acids. Germline CDR1 reads MNHEY; CDR2 reads SVGAGI. CDR3 nucleotide sequence: TGTGCCAGCAGTCGGACTAGTGGGGAGACCCAGTACTTC. Its translation: CASSRTSGETQYF.